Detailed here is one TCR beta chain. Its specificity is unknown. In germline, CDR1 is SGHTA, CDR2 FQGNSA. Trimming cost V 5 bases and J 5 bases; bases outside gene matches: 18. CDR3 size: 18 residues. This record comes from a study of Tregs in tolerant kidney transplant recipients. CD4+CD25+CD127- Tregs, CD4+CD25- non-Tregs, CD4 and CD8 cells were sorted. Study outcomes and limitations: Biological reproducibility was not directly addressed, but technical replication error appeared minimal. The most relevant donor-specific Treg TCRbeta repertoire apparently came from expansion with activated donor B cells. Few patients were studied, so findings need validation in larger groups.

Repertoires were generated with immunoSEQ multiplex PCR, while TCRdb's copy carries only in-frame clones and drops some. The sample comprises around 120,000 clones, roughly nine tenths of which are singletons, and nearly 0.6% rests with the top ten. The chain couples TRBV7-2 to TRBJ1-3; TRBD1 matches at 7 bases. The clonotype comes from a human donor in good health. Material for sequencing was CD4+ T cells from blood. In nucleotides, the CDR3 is TGTGCCAGCAGCCCGCAAGACCTGACAGGGTGGAGGCGAAACACCATATATTTT. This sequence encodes CASSPQDLTGWRRNTIYF.